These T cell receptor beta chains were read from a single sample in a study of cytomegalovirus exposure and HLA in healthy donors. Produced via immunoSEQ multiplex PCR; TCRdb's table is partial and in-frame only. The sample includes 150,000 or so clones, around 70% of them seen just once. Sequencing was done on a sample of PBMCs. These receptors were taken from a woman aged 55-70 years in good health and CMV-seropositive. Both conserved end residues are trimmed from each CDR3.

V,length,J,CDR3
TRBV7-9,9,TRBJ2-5,ASMGGETQY
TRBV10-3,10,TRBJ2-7,AISKNTGGGY
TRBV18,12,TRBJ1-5,ASSRGQGNQPQH
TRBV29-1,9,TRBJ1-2,SVEEEGGYT
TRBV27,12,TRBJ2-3,ASSPGYRGLTQY
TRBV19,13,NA,ASSIVALNLYEQY
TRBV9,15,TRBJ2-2,ASSVGPGQGSGGELF
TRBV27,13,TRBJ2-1,ASSLDSVSYNEQF
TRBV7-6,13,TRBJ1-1,ASSLVSQGGTEAF
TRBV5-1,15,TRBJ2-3,ASSLETSGRAGDTQY
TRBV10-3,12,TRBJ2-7,AISRDRGSYEQY
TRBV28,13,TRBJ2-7,ASSLPPGQAYEQY
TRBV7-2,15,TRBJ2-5,ASSLGTVGLHQETQY
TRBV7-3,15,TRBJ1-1,ASSLLPTDRQVTEAF
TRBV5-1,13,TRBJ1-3,ASSLVTGSGNTIY
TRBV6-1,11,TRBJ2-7,ASSEVGVGEQY
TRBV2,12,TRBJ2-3,ASSGESSTDTQY
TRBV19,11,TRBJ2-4,ASSPLAKNIQY
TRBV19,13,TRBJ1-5,ASSMRTGGHQPQH
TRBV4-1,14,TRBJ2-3,ASSSGWRGSTDTQY
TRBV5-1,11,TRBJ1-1,ASSTRGGTEAF
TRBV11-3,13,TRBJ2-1,ASSRTESSYNEQF